Following are 12 T cell receptor beta chains from one sample sequenced in a study of cytomegalovirus exposure and HLA in healthy donors. 13 Jbeta primers and 60 Vbeta primers were used for the PCR. The assay was immunoSEQ multiplex PCR, and TCRdb's table has in-frame clones only and misses some. Of 150,000 to 200,000 clones in the sample, 80% are singletons; the top ten hold around 4.3%. What was sequenced was PBMCs. Every receptor here comes from a woman aged 45 to 65 in good health and CMV-seropositive.

The chain links TRBV7-2 to TRBJ1-2; tentative D call: TRBD1 (6 bases). The CDR3 length is 13 residues. Germline V CDR1 and CDR2: SGHTA, FQGNSA. Trimming removed 5 bases from V and 4 bases from J, with 11 bases in between. CDR3: CASSPTGIYGYTF. As DNA, the CDR3 is TGTGCCAGCAGCCCCACAGGGATCTATGGCTACACCTTC. The full variable domain, rest sourced from reference TRBV7-2 and TRBJ1-2, is GAGVSQSPSNKVTEKGKDVELRCDPISGHTALYWYRQSLGQGLEFLIYFQGNSAPDKSGLPSDRFSAERTGGSVSTLTIQRTQQEDSAVYLCASSPTGIYGYTFGSGTRLTVV.

Comments on this clone: The sample holds other DNA sequences that translate to the same CDR3. V usage is TRBV6-1 and J usage is TRBJ1-1, with a weak D call TRBD1 (5 bases). Germline V CDR1 and CDR2: MNHNS, SASEGT. Between the trimmed V and J ends, which lost 1 base and 3 bases, there was a span of 6 bases. The CDR3 runs 13 residues. CDR3 protein: CASSEGQYTEAFF. CDR3 sequence (DNA): TGTGCCAGCAGTGAAGGACAGTACACTGAAGCTTTCTTT.

The rearrangement joins TRBV2 to TRBJ2-1; 9 bases fit TRBD1. Trimming removed 10 bases from V and 3 bases from J; junction bases left unmatched: 7. The CDR3 contains 14 residues. Germline V gives CDR1 SNHLY, CDR2 FYNNEI. CDR3 DNA: TGTGCCACCCAGACAGGGGGTGTCTACAATGAGCAGTTCTTC. Translating gives CATQTGGVYNEQFF.

This chain uses TRBV6-1 with TRBJ2-1, with 10 bases lining up with TRBD2. This CDR3 has 19 amino acids. Germline-derived CDR1 and CDR2 are MNHNS and SASEGT. Trimming at V came to 4 bases and at J to 6 bases, leaving 18 bases not matched to a gene. The CDR3 loop reads CASSGLRLAGVVDINEQFF. DNA of the CDR3: TGTGCCAGCAGTGGCCTTAGGCTAGCGGGGGTTGTGGACATCAATGAGCAGTTCTTC.

The chain joins TRBV4-3 to TRBJ2-1, with 9 nucleotides matching TRBD1. Germline CDR1 reads LGHNA; CDR2 reads YSLEER. The CDR3 loop spans 17 amino acids. Trimming cost V 4 bases and J 0 bases; bases outside gene matches: 7. The CDR3 DNA sequence: TGCGCCAGCAGCCGTTACCCGGGACAGGGCTCCTACAATGAGCAGTTCTTC. Protein product: CASSRYPGQGSYNEQFF.

V and J are TRBV29-1 and TRBJ2-3; 7 nucleotides match TRBD2. Germline V gives CDR1 SQVTM, CDR2 ANQGSEA. V trimming: 3 bases; J trimming: 12 bases; junction bases outside the gene matches: 6. The CDR3 extends over 11 amino acids. The CDR3 protein is CSVEGGGLQYF. Written as DNA, the CDR3 is TGCAGCGTTGAGGGGGGAGGGCTCCAGTATTTT.

The chain carries TRBV2 and TRBJ1-2, with 10 positions matching TRBD1. This CDR3 is 14 amino acids long. Germline-derived CDR1 and CDR2 are SNHLY and FYNNEI. The CDR3 sequence is CGRQGAWGNYGYTF. CDR3 in DNA: TGTGGCCGACAGGGGGCGTGGGGTAACTATGGCTACACCTTC.

In its sample, this clone was seen once. The chain employs TRBV5-4 and TRBJ2-5; 11 bases agree with TRBD2. CDR1 and CDR2 from the germline V gene are SGHNT and YYREEE (reference sequence). This CDR3 comprises 15 residues. V was pared by 5 bases and J by 3 bases, with 6 bases of the junction left unmatched. The CDR3 here is CASRFSGGGEETQYF. CDR3 nucleotide sequence: TGTGCCAGCAGATTTAGCGGGGGGGGTGAAGAGACCCAGTACTTC.

The chain combines TRBV4-3 with TRBJ2-5, with D perhaps TRBD2 (5 bases). This CDR3 has 19 residues. V was trimmed by 4 bases and J by 5 bases, leaving 29 bases between them. CDR1 is LGHNA, CDR2 YSLEER, per germline. Here the CDR3 reads CASSPMTPLVSGPLETQYF. CDR3 nucleotides: TGCGCCAGCAGCCCCATGACGCCCCTTGTAAGCGGACCTTTGGAGACCCAGTACTTC.

There are a few counts of this clone. The genes are TRBV7-6 and TRBJ2-7, with D possibly matching TRBD2 (6 bases). The germline V gene encodes CDR1 SGHVS and CDR2 FNYEAQ. V was pared by 5 bases and J by 0 bases, with 23 bases between. CDR3 length equals 18 residues. The CDR3: CASSPTPLARMSSYEQYF. The CDR3 DNA is TGTGCCAGCAGCCCGACCCCCCTAGCGCGTATGAGCTCCTACGAGCAGTACTTC.

The chain has TRBV18 and TRBJ1-1; tentatively, D is TRBD1 (6 bases). V was shortened by 3 bases and J by 4 bases, with 15 bases between the two germline ends. The CDR3 is 15 residues long. Germline lookup yields CDR1 KGHSH and CDR2 LQKENI. The CDR3 DNA reads as TGTGCCAGCTCACCCGATCTAGGGGGGGGCACTGAAGCTTTCTTT. Amino acid sequence: CASSPDLGGGTEAFF.

This clone has only a few counts. V gene TRBV29-1 combines with J gene TRBJ2-3; 9 positions agree with TRBD1. V was pared by 4 bases and J by 5 bases, with 7 bases of the junction left unmatched. Germline lookup yields CDR1 SQVTM and CDR2 ANQGSEA. The CDR3 loop spans 14 amino acids. In nucleotides, the CDR3 is TGCAGCGTTGCACGGGGACAGGGAGGAGATACGCAGTATTTT. This encodes CSVARGQGGDTQYF.